This T cell receptor (beta chain) was profiled in a study of beta chain features in type 1 diabetes. Study-level findings and limits: More deletions and fewer insertions at VDJ junctions were seen in type 1 diabetes patients.

What was sequenced were expressed TCRB transcripts, since all of the isolated RNA had been reverse transcribed. Sequenced by immunoSEQ multiplex PCR; TCRdb stores in-frame clones only, minus some. Of some 150,000 clones listed, 10% were seen once; the top ten hold under 1.5%. In germline, CDR1 is KGHSH, CDR2 LQKENI. Trimming took 2 bases from V and 9 from J; bases not matched to a gene: 9. CDR3 length: 15 amino acids. In the case of this clone: Its antigen is as yet unknown.

Source material: naive CD4+ T cells from blood. V is TRBV18 and J is TRBJ1-2; 10 bases match TRBD1. This clonotype was obtained from a man younger than 35 in good health. The CDR3 sequence is CASSPKGTGDHRYTF. CDR3 coding DNA: TGTGCCAGCTCACCAAAGGGGACAGGGGATCATCGCTACACCTTC.